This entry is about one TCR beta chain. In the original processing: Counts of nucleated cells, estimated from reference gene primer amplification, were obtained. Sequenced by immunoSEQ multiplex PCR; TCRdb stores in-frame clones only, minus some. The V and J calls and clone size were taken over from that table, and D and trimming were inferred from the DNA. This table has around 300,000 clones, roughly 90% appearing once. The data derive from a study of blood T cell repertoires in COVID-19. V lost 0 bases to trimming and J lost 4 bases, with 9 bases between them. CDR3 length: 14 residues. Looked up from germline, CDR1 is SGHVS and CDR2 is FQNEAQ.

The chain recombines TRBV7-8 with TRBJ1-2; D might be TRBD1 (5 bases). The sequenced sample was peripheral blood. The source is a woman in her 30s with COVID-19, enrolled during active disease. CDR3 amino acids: CASSLAQGAYGYTF. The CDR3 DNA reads TGTGCCAGCAGCTTAGCTCAGGGCGCCTATGGCTACACCTTC.